This T cell receptor (beta chain) is drawn from a study of T cells in Graves' hyperthyroidism and ophthalmopathy. Remarks on this clonotype: Antigen: not known. Being one base from a much bigger clone, this may be a read error.

There are 14 residues in the CDR3. Germline values: CDR1 SGHVS, CDR2 FNYEAQ. Findings and caveats of the study: Within blood appeared most thyroid clonotypes that had expanded above 0.001.

For Graves' hyperthyroidism to be stable, ophthalmopathy could not progress within 18 months. With a duration under 2 months, the hyperthyroidism was newly diagnosed in patients aged 18 to 65. TCR beta CDR3 regions were amplified from RNA. The study used the HTBI primer set for a first-round RT-PCR of the TCR CDR3. TCRdb re-called the multiplex PCR reads through MiXCR, storing one row per CDR3 protein. The data hold hundreds of thousands of distinct CDR3 sequences, with about 38% observed a single time. The source material was blood. The chain couples TRBV7-6 to TRBJ1-1, with 11 bases that match TRBD1. The TCR originated in a man between 18 and 29 years old with Graves' hyperthyroidism. DNA for the CDR3: TGTACCAGCAGCTCCGGGACAGGGGGGCCTGAAGCTTTCTTT. Translated, it gives CTSSSGTGGPEAFF.